The entry below gives a single T cell receptor beta chain sequence along with its context. Its antigen remains unknown. Researchers made TCR cDNA using 5'RACE template switching, and this step added a universal primer site and UMIs. TCRdb reprocessed the 5' RACE reads with MiXCR, giving one entry per CDR3 protein. The table records 300,000 or so distinct CDR3 sequences, 8.7% of them present only once. The germline V gene has CDR1 MGHRA and CDR2 YSYEKL. The CDR3 is 16 residues long. The J segment lost 0 bases and the V segment lost 7 bases, leaving 8 bases of the junction unmatched. The source of the sample is a study of T cells after yellow fever vaccination. Findings and limits, study-wide: Post-booster reappearance was seen for most primary-vaccination clones (about 96% CD4, around 90% CD8). Just a small share of clonotypes turned up in the CD4 compartment as well as the CD8 compartment.

This receptor was taken from a man younger than 30 who received the YFV17D yellow fever vaccine. Here the sequenced sample was CD4+ T cells sorted from PBMCs, taken 5 days after the yellow fever booster vaccination. The chain recombines TRBV4-1 with TRBJ1-1; TRBD1 aligns across 10 bases. DNA for the CDR3: TGCGCCAGCACCCCGGGACAGGGGAAGGTGAACACTGAAGCTTTCTTT. Translated: CASTPGQGKVNTEAFF.